This is a list of T cell receptor beta chains from one sample in a study of sequential checkpoint blockade in melanoma. Sequencing used immunoSEQ multiplex PCR; TCRdb keeps in-frame clones, though not all of them. The sample includes about 28,000 clones, about 83% seen only once; the top ten take about 17%. The sample consisted of CD8+ T cells sorted from blood (inferred from file names), taken from a patient given nivolumab and ipilimumab in sequence. The receptors shown here come from a human donor with melanoma. The CDR3 runs from the conserved cysteine through the conserved F or W. The D gene is left open where the match is weak. Where a row states a size, it is once, few, many or the class of an expanded clone; other rows omit it.

j_gene: TRBJ1-5; abundance: .; d_gene: .; v_gene: TRBV4-1; CDR3nt: TGCGCCAGCAGCCAAGAACAACGGAGTAGCAATCAGCCCCAGCATTTT; CDR3aa: CASSQEQRSSNQPQHF
j_gene: TRBJ2-3; abundance: .; d_gene: .; v_gene: TRBV30; CDR3nt: TGTGCCTGGTCTTGGGGCCAAGATACGCAGTATTTT; CDR3aa: CAWSWGQDTQYF
j_gene: TRBJ2-3; abundance: .; d_gene: TRBD2; v_gene: TRBV2; CDR3nt: TGTGCCAGCGGGACTACCTCGTTCACAGATACGCAGTATTTT; CDR3aa: CASGTTSFTDTQYF
j_gene: TRBJ1-1; abundance: .; d_gene: TRBD1; v_gene: TRBV19; CDR3nt: TGTGCCAGTAGTCCTTGGACAGGTATGAACACTGAAGCTTTCTTT; CDR3aa: CASSPWTGMNTEAFF
j_gene: TRBJ1-5; abundance: .; d_gene: .; v_gene: TRBV6-1; CDR3nt: TGTGCCAGCAGTGAGTGGGGAGGGGATAGCAATCAGCCCCAGCATTTT; CDR3aa: CASSEWGGDSNQPQHF
j_gene: TRBJ1-1; abundance: .; d_gene: .; v_gene: TRBV28; CDR3nt: TGTGCCAGCAGTTTCTACCAGGGGCCCGAGGATGCTTTCTTT; CDR3aa: CASSFYQGPEDAFF
j_gene: TRBJ2-7; abundance: once; d_gene: .; v_gene: TRBV13; CDR3nt: TGTGCCAGCAGTCCCTCTGGGCCGGGGAAAGAGCAGTACTTC; CDR3aa: CASSPSGPGKEQYF
j_gene: TRBJ1-1; abundance: .; d_gene: .; v_gene: TRBV6-6; CDR3nt: TGTGCCAGCAGTTACGCGCCAGGGGAGATGAACACTGAAGCTTTCTTT; CDR3aa: CASSYAPGEMNTEAFF
j_gene: TRBJ2-7; abundance: .; d_gene: .; v_gene: TRBV27; CDR3nt: TGTGCCAGCTGGTCAGGGGCCTACGAGCAGTACTTC; CDR3aa: CASWSGAYEQYF
j_gene: TRBJ2-1; abundance: .; d_gene: .; v_gene: TRBV1; CDR3nt: TGCACCAGCAGCCAAGCCCAGCGGGAGCACTACAATGAGCAGTTCTTC; CDR3aa: CTSSQAQREHYNEQFF
j_gene: TRBJ1-5; abundance: .; d_gene: .; v_gene: TRBV19; CDR3nt: TGTGCCAGTAGTCCACCTCCTTCACGGTGGACAGAATATAGCAATCAGCCCCAGCATTTT; CDR3aa: CASSPPPSRWTEYSNQPQHF
j_gene: TRBJ1-2; abundance: .; d_gene: .; v_gene: TRBV6-5; CDR3nt: TGTGCCAGCAGGGACGTAGCCGCGGGAGGCTACACCTTC; CDR3aa: CASRDVAAGGYTF
j_gene: TRBJ2-4; abundance: .; d_gene: TRBD1; v_gene: TRBV6-1; CDR3nt: TGTGCCAGCAGTGAAGAGGACAGGGGGAGGACCATTCAGTACTTC; CDR3aa: CASSEEDRGRTIQYF
j_gene: TRBJ2-1; abundance: .; d_gene: TRBD2; v_gene: TRBV4-1; CDR3nt: TGCGCCAGCAGTCGACTAGCGGGAGGTTACAATGAGCAGTTCTTC; CDR3aa: CASSRLAGGYNEQFF
j_gene: TRBJ2-1; abundance: .; d_gene: TRBD1; v_gene: TRBV7-9; CDR3nt: TGTGCCAGCAGCCATAGGACGGGACAGCTAAACAATGAGCAGTTCTTC; CDR3aa: CASSHRTGQLNNEQFF
j_gene: TRBJ1-6; abundance: medium-sized; d_gene: .; v_gene: TRBV7-9; CDR3nt: TGTGCCAGCAGCTTAATTAAGGGAGCACCCCTCCACTTT; CDR3aa: CASSLIKGAPLHF
j_gene: TRBJ2-7; abundance: .; d_gene: TRBD1; v_gene: TRBV28; CDR3nt: TGTGCCATCGGGACAGGGACCATCCTCTACGAGCAGTACTTC; CDR3aa: CAIGTGTILYEQYF
j_gene: TRBJ2-7; abundance: few; d_gene: .; v_gene: TRBV4-3; CDR3nt: TGCGCCAGCAGCCAAGAGCGGTCCTACGAGCAGTACTTC; CDR3aa: CASSQERSYEQYF
j_gene: TRBJ2-1; abundance: .; d_gene: TRBD2; v_gene: TRBV7-3; CDR3nt: TGTGCCAGCAGCCTCGGGACTAGCGGCTCCTACAATGAGCAGTTCTTC; CDR3aa: CASSLGTSGSYNEQFF
j_gene: TRBJ1-1; abundance: .; d_gene: TRBD1; v_gene: TRBV4-2; CDR3nt: TGTGCCAGCAGCTGGACAGGGAACACTGAAGCTTTCTTT; CDR3aa: CASSWTGNTEAFF
j_gene: TRBJ2-5; abundance: .; d_gene: .; v_gene: TRBV11-3; CDR3nt: TGTGCCAGCAGCCAACAGGGTCAAGAGACCCAGTACTTC; CDR3aa: CASSQQGQETQYF
j_gene: TRBJ1-5; abundance: .; d_gene: .; v_gene: TRBV4-1; CDR3nt: TGCGCCAGCAGCCAAGTGTGGAGTCCCAATCAGCCCCAGCATTTT; CDR3aa: CASSQVWSPNQPQHF
j_gene: TRBJ1-2; abundance: .; d_gene: TRBD1; v_gene: TRBV2; CDR3nt: TGTGCCAGCAGAGACAGGGGGGATGGCTACACCTTC; CDR3aa: CASRDRGDGYTF
j_gene: TRBJ2-7; abundance: .; d_gene: .; v_gene: TRBV27; CDR3nt: TGTGCCAGCAGCTACCAGGGAACGCTCCACGAGCAGTACTTC; CDR3aa: CASSYQGTLHEQYF
j_gene: TRBJ2-7; abundance: .; d_gene: .; v_gene: TRBV2; CDR3nt: TGTGCCAGCACCCACGGGGTCGAGCAGTACTTC; CDR3aa: CASTHGVEQYF
j_gene: TRBJ2-1; abundance: .; d_gene: TRBD2; v_gene: TRBV5-6; CDR3nt: TGTGCCAGCAGCTTGGCCGGGGGGAATGAGCAGTTCTTC; CDR3aa: CASSLAGGNEQFF